The table lists the clone carrying this T cell receptor beta chain with a few counts. What it binds is not known. A much bigger clone sits one base away, suggesting this may be a read error. Construction of the TCR beta libraries employed iRepertoire HTBI primers in conjunction with Arm-PCR of CDR3 regions. TCRdb used MiXCR to reprocess the multiplex PCR reads, holding one entry per CDR3 protein. The data show about 470,000 distinct CDR3 sequences, less than 25% seen once. The data are from a study of regulatory T cells in long-lasting Graves disease. Study outcomes and limitations: TRBV28, TRBJ1-2 and TRBJ2-5 emerged as the favored segments in persistent disease. The TCR repertoire of persistent Graves' patients was less diverse than that of newly diagnosed ones. Peripheral blood was the sole material, not thyroid tissue.

J lost 9 bases, V lost 6 bases, and 8 bases had no gene match. The CDR3 is made up of 14 amino acids. Germline V lookup: CDR1 SNHLY, CDR2 FYNNEI. Time point here: persistent/refractory GD, antithyroid drugs over 5 years with positive TRAb. Isolated PBMC RNA provided the starting material for the TCR library. This material consisted of peripheral blood mononuclear cells (PBMCs), taken when the disease was refractory, from a patient treated with antithyroid drugs. The chain is built from TRBV2 and TRBJ1-5, with 10 nucleotides matching TRBD1. This clonotype was obtained from a female donor with Graves disease. CDR3 amino acids: CASRGTGVWRPQHF. The CDR3 bases are TGTGCCAGCAGGGGGACAGGGGTTTGGCGGCCCCAGCATTTT.